Below are 16 T cell receptor beta chains sequenced from a single sample in a study of CD4 T cell repertoires in COVID-19. No culture step preceded sequencing of the ex vivo isolated memory T cells. Data came from immunoSEQ multiplex PCR; TCRdb stores just in-frame clones and leaves some out. This sample yields about 24,000 clones, of which over 90% are seen a single time; 0.66% belongs to the top ten. The sample was circulating follicular helper CD4+ T cells (cTfh) from blood, taken before the COVID-19 pandemic. Source of these receptors: a human donor who had COVID-19.

This chain links TRBV11-2 with TRBJ2-1, with 10 positions matching TRBD2. V lost 2 bases, J lost 6 bases, and 7 bases stayed unmatched. Germline CDR1 is SGHAT and CDR2 is FQNNGV. The CDR3 sequence is 16 residues long. CDR3 sequence: CASSLLVLAGVNEQFF. Here the CDR3 DNA reads TGTGCCAGCAGCTTATTGGTGCTAGCGGGGGTCAATGAGCAGTTCTTC.

The chain joins TRBV5-1 to TRBJ2-7; 12 nucleotides match TRBD2. The CDR3 spans 15 residues. V shed 0 bases and J 7 bases; nucleotides not matched to a gene: 5. The germline V gene encodes CDR1 SGHRS and CDR2 YFSETQ. The CDR3 nucleotides read TGCGCCAGCAGCTTGGGGACTAGCGGGATAGGGGAGCAGTACTTC. Protein: CASSLGTSGIGEQYF. The full variable domain, completed using reference TRBV5-1 and TRBJ2-7, is KAGVTQTPRYLIKTRGQQVTLSCSPISGHRSVSWYQQTPGQGLQFLFEYFSETQRNKGNFPGRFSGRQFSNSRSEMNVSTLELGDSALYLCASSLGTSGIGEQYFGPGTRLTVT.

The chain couples TRBV6-1 to TRBJ2-3; no definite D call. Trimming left V 7 bases short and J 2 bases short, with 13 bases between. Germline-derived CDR1 and CDR2 are MNHNS and SASEGT. This CDR3 is 14 amino acids long. The CDR3 is CASKIGYPTDTQYF. The CDR3 bases are TGTGCCAGCAAAATCGGGTATCCCACAGATACGCAGTATTTT.

The chain recombines TRBV9 with TRBJ1-2, with D tentatively TRBD1 (5 bases). Between the trimmed V and J ends, which lost 0 bases and 4 bases, there was a span of 13 bases. The CDR3 contains 15 residues. Looked up from germline, CDR1 is SGDLS and CDR2 is YYNGEE. Here the CDR3 reads CASSVDRRGSYGYTF. The CDR3 DNA reads as TGTGCCAGCAGCGTAGACAGGCGGGGCTCCTATGGCTACACCTTC.

This sequence joins TRBV28 and TRBJ1-2; D is unclear. The germline V gene encodes CDR1 MDHEN and CDR2 SYDVKM. The CDR3 is 14 amino acids. Trimming cost V 0 bases and J 4 bases, with 9 bases left between them. The CDR3 bases are TGTGCCAGCAGTTTATGGGGAGGATCCTATGGCTACACCTTC. Amino acid sequence: CASSLWGGSYGYTF.

The V and J genes are TRBV10-2 and TRBJ1-5; 8 bases agree with TRBD1. The germline V gene encodes CDR1 WSHSY and CDR2 SAAADI. V was clipped by 8 bases and J by 3 bases; unmatched bases: 9. This CDR3 has 15 residues. The chain's CDR3 is CASRLGQGDNQPQHF. The CDR3, as DNA: TGCGCCAGCCGCCTAGGACAGGGCGACAATCAGCCCCAGCATTTT.

This rearrangement joins TRBV28 to TRBJ2-7; 10 bases align to TRBD1. CDR1 is MDHEN, CDR2 SYDVKM, per germline. The CDR3 is made up of 14 amino acids. The trim removed 8 bases at V and 7 bases at J, leaving 11 bases unmatched. In nucleotides, the CDR3 is TGTGCCAGCCGTAGGAGGACAGGGGGAGATGAGCAGTACTTC. Translation gives CASRRRTGGDEQYF.

CDR3 nucleotides: TGCGCCAGCAGCCAAGGGAGGCATCCCGACGGGGAGCTGTTTTTT. Amino acid sequence: CASSQGRHPDGELFF. The V call is TRBV4-1, the J call TRBJ2-2; tentatively, D is TRBD2 (5 bases). V was trimmed by 1 base and J by 7 bases, leaving 13 bases between them. The germline gives CDR1 MGHRA, CDR2 YSYEKL. CDR3 size: 15 residues.

The chain combines TRBV15 with TRBJ1-4; 10 bases align to TRBD1. This CDR3 has 16 residues. After removal of 3 bases from V and 7 bases from J, the junction contained 8 bases not matched to a gene. CDR1 LNHNV and CDR2 YYDKDF come from the germline V gene (reference sequence). The CDR3 DNA is TGTGCCACCAGCAGGCGACAGGGGGCGGAGGGTGAAAAACTGTTTTTT. Translating gives CATSRRQGAEGEKLFF.

The chain couples TRBV6-5 to TRBJ1-1, with 7 bases aligning to TRBD1. Looked up from germline, CDR1 is MNHEY and CDR2 is SVGAGI. The V and J ends lost 6 bases and 5 bases, in that order; junction bases with no gene match: 6. The CDR3 loop spans 13 amino acids. The CDR3, as DNA: TGTGCCAGCAGCCCCGCGGGACAGACTGAAGCTTTCTTT. Translating gives CASSPAGQTEAFF.

The chain combines TRBV5-1 with TRBJ1-4; D remains ambiguous. The CDR3 length is 14 residues. V lost 0 bases and J 7 bases, leaving 10 bases between the germline ends. From germline, CDR1 is SGHRS and CDR2 YFSETQ. For the CDR3, the DNA is TGCGCCAGCAGCTTGGCCGGGGAGAGTGAAAAACTGTTTTTT. Protein: CASSLAGESEKLFF.

CDR3 sequence (DNA): TGTGCCAGTCATCACCGGGTTGGAGGCAATGAGCAGTTCTTC. It translates to CASHHRVGGNEQFF. V gene TRBV19 combines with J gene TRBJ2-1; a possible D gene is TRBD2 (5 bases). Germline-derived CDR1 and CDR2 are LNHDA and SQIVND (reference sequence). The length of the CDR3 is 14 residues. The ends were cut back, 8 bases at V and 6 bases at J, with 17 bases in the middle.

CDR3 bases: TGTGCCAGCTCACTAGGGACAGGACAAAGAGGGACTGAAGCTTTCTTT. Translating gives CASSLGTGQRGTEAFF. The V call is TRBV18, the J call TRBJ1-1; 8 nucleotides agree with TRBD1. J gave up 5 bases and V 4 bases, and 12 bases lay outside the gene matches. Germline V gene lookup returns CDR1 KGHSH and CDR2 LQKENI. The length of the CDR3 is 16 residues.

The chain recombines TRBV6-1 with TRBJ2-7, with D hard to call. The CDR3 extends over 13 amino acids. The germline V gene encodes CDR1 MNHNS and CDR2 SASEGT. V lost 7 bases to trimming and J lost 0 bases, with 10 bases between them. CDR3 sequence (DNA): TGTGCCAGCATTATGGGCAGCTCCTACGAGCAGTACTTC. Protein product: CASIMGSSYEQYF.

This rearrangement joins TRBV11-1 to TRBJ1-4; no reliable D call. The CDR3 is 16 amino acids. The germline gives CDR1 SGHAT, CDR2 FQDESV (reference sequence). Trimming pared 3 bases from V and 8 bases from J, leaving 19 bases between. CDR3 loop: CASSFRGSPAGEKLFF. In DNA, the CDR3 is TGTGCCAGCAGCTTCCGAGGGAGCCCCGCCGGCGAAAAACTGTTTTTT.

The chain carries TRBV25-1 and TRBJ2-7; a possible D gene is TRBD1 (6 bases). The CDR3 is 14 amino acids. CDR1 is MGHDK and CDR2 is SYGVNS in the germline V gene. The V and J ends lost 4 bases and 2 bases respectively, with 12 bases between them. The CDR3 region is CASSGDRFPYEQYF. The CDR3 DNA is TGTGCCAGCAGTGGCGACAGGTTTCCCTACGAGCAGTACTTC.